The 24 T cell receptor beta chains below come from one sample, sequenced in a study of CXCR3-negative and CXCR3-positive naive CD8 T cells. Regarding the study as a whole: Greater hydrophobicity was found in TRB CDR3s of CXCR3-positive naive cells than of CXCR3-negative naive cells.

Via 5' RACE with UMI labels, TRB cDNA libraries were prepared. TCRdb reprocessed the 5' RACE reads and keeps a single row for each CDR3 protein, giving no DNA. The ten most abundant clones cover 0.62% of a sample with more than 70,000 distinct CDR3 sequences. Antigen specificity for these receptors is unknown. The sample consisted of naive CXCR3+ CD8+ T cells from blood. Subset meaning: CD45RO-CCR7+CD27+CD95- naive CD8+ T cells expressing CXCR3 (TNR3+). These receptors all stem from a human donor in good health. Some clones in this sample may be carry-over from other donors' samples.

The genes are TRBV6-5 and TRBJ2-2; TCRdb outputs TRBD1, but without DNA this stays unchecked. Germline V gene data show CDR1 as MNHEY and CDR2 as SVGAGI. The CDR3 sequence is 15 residues long. The CDR3 sequence: CASSYETGGPGELFF.

The chain couples TRBV25-1 to TRBJ1-1. The CDR3 contains 12 residues. Germline CDR1 is MGHDK and CDR2 is SYGVNS. CDR3 region: CASMFGANKAFF. The full variable domain, its missing parts supplied by reference TRBV25-1 and TRBJ1-1, is EADIYQTPRYLVIGTGKKITLECSQTMGHDKMYWYQQDPGMELHLIHYSYGVNSTEKGDLSSESTVSRIRTEHFPLTLESARPSHTSQYLCASMFGANKAFFGQGTRLTVV.

CDR3 loop: CASSRDGLQETQYF. This rearrangement joins TRBV28 to TRBJ2-5; TCRdb selects TRBD1, and the lack of DNA leaves this call unchecked. The CDR3 length is 14 residues. Germline CDR1 and CDR2: MDHEN and SYDVKM.

This chain connects TRBV6-5 to TRBJ2-3; TCRdb selects TRBD2, and the lack of DNA leaves this call unchecked. This CDR3 has 15 amino acids. Germline V gene sequence: CDR1 MNHEY, CDR2 SVGAGI. This chain's CDR3 is CASSPLAGGTDTQYF.

The V and J genes are TRBV6-6 and TRBJ2-1. The CDR3 is 13 amino acids. Germline lookup yields CDR1 MNHNY and CDR2 SVGAGI (reference sequence). CDR3 in amino acids: CASSLDGDNEQFF.

The chain links TRBV2 to TRBJ1-1. This CDR3 contains 11 residues. Germline-derived CDR1 and CDR2 are SNHLY and FYNNEI. CDR3 region: CASSEANEAFF.

The chain combines TRBV7-2 with TRBJ1-1. The CDR3 runs 17 residues. The V gene's germline CDR1 is SGHTA and CDR2 FQGNSA. The CDR3 sequence: CASSLEASIVLMAEAFF.

The chain recombines TRBV6-6 with TRBJ2-7; TCRdb selects TRBD2, and the lack of DNA leaves this call unchecked. The germline CDR1 and CDR2 sequences are MNHNY and SVGAGI (reference sequence). The CDR3 covers 15 residues. Here the CDR3 reads CASSYLAGDSYEQYF.

The chain couples TRBV9 to TRBJ2-7; TCRdb designates TRBD1, a call that cannot be tested without DNA. The CDR3 consists of 14 residues. CDR1 SGDLS and CDR2 YYNGEE come from the germline V gene. The CDR3 sequence is CASSPSTGRNEQYF.

V usage is TRBV5-4 and J usage is TRBJ2-3; TCRdb names TRBD1, which stays unverified in the absence of DNA. Germline assignment: CDR1 SGHNT and CDR2 YYREEE (reference sequence). This CDR3 is built from 15 residues. CDR3 sequence: CASSLEGFSTDTQYF.

The genes are TRBV5-1 and TRBJ2-1; TCRdb's D call of TRBD1 is untestable without DNA. Germline assignment: CDR1 SGHRS and CDR2 YFSETQ. The CDR3 sequence is 16 residues long. The CDR3 sequence is CASSLAGGAYAREQFF.

The V gene is TRBV4-3, the J gene TRBJ2-1; TCRdb reports TRBD2, a call that lacks DNA to check it against. Germline assignment: CDR1 LGHNA and CDR2 YSLEER. The CDR3 runs 16 residues. This CDR3 is CASSQGPSGAYNEQFF.

V gene TRBV28 combines with J gene TRBJ2-1; with no DNA, the TCRdb D assignment of TRBD1 cannot be verified. The CDR3 has 15 residues. The V gene's germline CDR1 is MDHEN and CDR2 SYDVKM. The CDR3 loop is CASSFGQAVNNEQFF.

This sequence joins TRBV28 and TRBJ2-7; TCRdb gives TRBD2 as the D gene, but with no DNA this cannot be confirmed. The CDR3 extends over 12 amino acids. Germline V gives CDR1 MDHEN, CDR2 SYDVKM. The CDR3 sequence is CASTAGPSEQYF.

The V call is TRBV28, the J call TRBJ2-2. The CDR3 sequence is 13 residues long. Germline V gene lookup returns CDR1 MDHEN and CDR2 SYDVKM. CDR3 sequence: CASSFTDTGELFF.

CDR3 protein: CASGRGGSADTQYF. The chain recombines TRBV19 with TRBJ2-3; TCRdb designates TRBD2, a call that cannot be tested without DNA. CDR3 length: 14 residues. Germline CDR1 and CDR2: LNHDA and SQIVND (reference sequence).

The chain combines TRBV29-1 with TRBJ2-7. Looked up from germline, CDR1 is SQVTM and CDR2 is ANQGSEA. The CDR3 has 13 residues. The CDR3 protein is CSVAKGSPHEQYF.

This sequence joins TRBV14 and TRBJ2-3; TCRdb's assignment of TRBD1 cannot be checked, as there is no DNA. Germline V gene data show CDR1 as SGHDN and CDR2 as FVKESK. The CDR3 runs to 16 residues. The CDR3 spells CASSHRGQGRFVTQYF. The full variable domain, rest sourced from reference TRBV14 and TRBJ2-3, is EAGVTQFPSHSVIEKGQTVTLRCDPISGHDNLYWYRRVMGKEIKFLLHFVKESKQDESGMPNNRFLAERTGGTYSTLKVQPAELEDSGVYFCASSHRGQGRFVTQYFGPGTRLTVL.

V and J are TRBV7-2 and TRBJ2-7; TCRdb's D call of TRBD2 is untestable without DNA. The CDR3 is 16 amino acids. The germline CDR1 and CDR2 sequences are SGHTA and FQGNSA. The CDR3 sequence is CASSLLQVTSGYEQYF.

The chain links TRBV27 to TRBJ2-5; TCRdb returns TRBD2, unconfirmable since there is no DNA. The CDR3 loop spans 15 amino acids. CDR1 and CDR2 from the germline V gene are MNHEY and SMNVEV (reference sequence). Here the CDR3 reads CASSLARGSGETQYF.

The genes are TRBV7-6 and TRBJ2-3; TCRdb proposes TRBD2, but this gene call is untestable without DNA. CDR3 length equals 16 residues. CDR1 is SGHVS and CDR2 is FNYEAQ in the germline V gene. The CDR3 sequence is CASSDASGDSTDTQYF. The full variable domain, completed using reference TRBV7-6 and TRBJ2-3, is GAGVSQSPRYKVTKRGQDVALRCDPISGHVSLYWYRQALGQGPEFLTYFNYEAQQDKSGLPNDRFSAERPEGSISTLTIQRTEQRDSAMYRCASSDASGDSTDTQYFGPGTRLTVL.

The chain recombines TRBV29-1 with TRBJ2-2; absent DNA, TCRdb's TRBD2 call cannot be checked. This CDR3 region has 13 residues. Germline values: CDR1 SQVTM, CDR2 ANQGSEA. CDR3 residues: CSVWRGNTGELFF.

The chain couples TRBV5-1 to TRBJ2-1; TCRdb outputs TRBD2, but without DNA this stays unchecked. CDR3 length equals 17 residues. CDR1 is SGHRS and CDR2 is YFSETQ in the germline V gene. This CDR3 reads CASRPLRSGGAHNEQFF.

The rearrangement joins TRBV28 to TRBJ1-1; TCRdb outputs TRBD1, but without DNA this stays unchecked. This CDR3 comprises 15 residues. The germline V gene has CDR1 MDHEN and CDR2 SYDVKM. The chain's CDR3 is CASSLPYTGGTEAFF.